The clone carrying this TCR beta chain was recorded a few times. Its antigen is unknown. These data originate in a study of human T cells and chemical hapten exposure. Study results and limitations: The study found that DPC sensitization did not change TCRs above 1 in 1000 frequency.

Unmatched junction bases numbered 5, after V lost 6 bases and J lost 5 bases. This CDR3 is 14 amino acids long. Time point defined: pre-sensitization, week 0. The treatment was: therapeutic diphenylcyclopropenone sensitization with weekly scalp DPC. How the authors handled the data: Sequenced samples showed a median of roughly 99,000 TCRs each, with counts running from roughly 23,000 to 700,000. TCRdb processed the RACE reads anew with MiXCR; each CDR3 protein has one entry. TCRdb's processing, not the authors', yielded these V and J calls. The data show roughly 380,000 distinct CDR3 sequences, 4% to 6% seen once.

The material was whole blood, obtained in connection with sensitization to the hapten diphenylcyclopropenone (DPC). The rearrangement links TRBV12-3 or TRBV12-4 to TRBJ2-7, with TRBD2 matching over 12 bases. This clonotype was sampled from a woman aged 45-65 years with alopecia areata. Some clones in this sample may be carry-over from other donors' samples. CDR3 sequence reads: CASRTSGRSNEQYF. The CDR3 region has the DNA TGTGCCAGCAGAACTAGCGGGAGGAGCAACGAGCAGTACTTC.